Listed below are T cell receptor beta chains from one sample, sequenced in a study of response to subunit inactivated influenza vaccine. Using its own MiXCR run on the RT-PCR reads, TCRdb lists one record per CDR3 protein. The table shows about 620,000 distinct CDR3 sequences, with 11% occurring only once. The same sample was also studied in work on T cells expressing NK-cell markers.

Sample: PBMCs from blood, taken on the day of vaccination. Receptors were obtained from a man aged 45 to 65 who received an inactivated influenza vaccine. The CDR3 runs from the conserved cysteine through the conserved F or W. Each record gives: D gene, clone size, J gene, V gene, CDR3 DNA, CDR3 protein. A D gene is named only where the DNA matches it firmly. Clone size is not always given. Where it is, it says once, few, many or a class for expanded clones.

- | many | TRBJ2-1 | TRBV24-1 | TGTGCCACCAGTGCAGGGGACAATGAGCAGTTCTTC | CATSAGDNEQFF
TRBD1 | few | TRBJ2-3 | TRBV6-1 | TGTGCCAGCAGGACCGGGACAGCGGTAGTTGGTACGCAGTATTTT | CASRTGTAVVGTQYF
TRBD2 | - | TRBJ2-7 | TRBV20-1 | TGCAGTGCTAGAGTTCTAGCGGGAGACGAGCAGTACTTC | CSARVLAGDEQYF
- | few | TRBJ2-1 | TRBV19 | TGTGCCAGTAGTACCGAGGATCGTCGGTACAATGAGCAGTTCTTC | CASSTEDRRYNEQFF
TRBD1 | few | TRBJ1-4 | TRBV18 | TGTGCCAGCTCACCACCCGGGACAGGGGATGAAAAACTGTTTTTT | CASSPPGTGDEKLFF
- | few | TRBJ2-2 | TRBV6-2/TRBV6-3 | TGTGCGAGTGGATTCGGAGTCTCGTACACCGGGGAGCTGTTTTTT | CASGFGVSYTGELFF
- | many | TRBJ2-7 | TRBV10-3 | TGTGCCTTGCACCGGGCCAAACACTCCTACGAGCAGTACTTC | CALHRAKHSYEQYF
- | - | TRBJ2-6 | TRBV25-1 | TGTGCCAGTATGTCTGGGGCCAACGTCCTGACTTTC | CASMSGANVLTF
TRBD2 | few | TRBJ2-7 | TRBV12-3/TRBV12-4 | TGTGCCAGCAGACGTAGCGGGTCCTACGAGCAGTACTTC | CASRRSGSYEQYF
- | - | TRBJ2-7 | TRBV27 | TGTGCCAGCAGTCCACGTGCAGGGGCTATCCACGAGCAGTACTTC | CASSPRAGAIHEQYF
- | few | TRBJ2-7 | TRBV21-1 | TGTGCCAGCAGCAAAGCGCTTTCGGCCAGGGGGCCCTGCTACGAGCAGTACTTC | CASSKALSARGPCYEQYF
TRBD1 | - | TRBJ2-7 | TRBV29-1 | TGCAGCGTGGGGGACAGGGTCTTGCAGTACTTC | CSVGDRVLQYF
TRBD1 | - | TRBJ2-1 | TRBV20-1 | TGCAGTGCCGCCGCCGGGACAGGACGCGGTGAGCAGTTCTTC | CSAAAGTGRGEQFF
- | many | TRBJ2-1 | TRBV28 | TGTGCCAGCAGTCGGGACACGGGGAATGAGCAGTTCTTC | CASSRDTGNEQFF
- | - | TRBJ2-5 | TRBV20-1 | TGCAGTGCTAGCCCGGGACTCCAGACCCAGTACTTC | CSASPGLQTQYF
- | - | TRBJ2-3 | TRBV28 | TGTACCAGCAGCCGTCCGACAGGCGGCACAGATACGCAGTATTTT | CTSSRPTGGTDTQYF
- | - | TRBJ2-1 | TRBV10-3 | TGTGCCATCAGCCGAGGGACCTACAATGAGCAGTTCTTC | CAISRGTYNEQFF
- | few | TRBJ2-1 | TRBV5-1 | TGCGCCAGCAGCTTGAGTACAGGGATTTCCAATGAGCAGTTCTTC | CASSLSTGISNEQFF
TRBD2 | many | TRBJ2-1 | TRBV28 | TGTGCCAGCAGTTTGGAGCCCGGGGGGAGCTCCTACAATGAGCAGTTCTTC | CASSLEPGGSSYNEQFF
TRBD1 | many | TRBJ1-6 | TRBV12-3/TRBV12-4 | TGTGCCAGCAGCATAGGCAGGGGGTCCAATTCACCCCTCCACTTT | CASSIGRGSNSPLHF
TRBD2 | - | TRBJ2-7 | TRBV5-1 | TGCGCCAGCAGCTCGGGGGGTCCCTCCTACGAGCAGTACTTC | CASSSGGPSYEQYF
TRBD1 | - | TRBJ1-6 | TRBV5-1 | TGCGCCAGCAGCACAGACAGGGGGACCTATAATTCACCCCTCCACTTT | CASSTDRGTYNSPLHF
TRBD1 | - | TRBJ2-7 | TRBV24-1 | TGTGCCAAATACAGGGGAGAGGATAGCGAGCAGTACTTC | CAKYRGEDSEQYF
TRBD1 | few | TRBJ2-7 | TRBV27 | TGTGCCAGCAGTCCATCGGACAGGGGCCACGAGCAGTACTTC | CASSPSDRGHEQYF
- | few | TRBJ1-1 | TRBV6-1 | TGTGCCAGCAGCCTTAACGACGGCACTGAAGCTTTCTTT | CASSLNDGTEAFF
- | - | TRBJ2-3 | TRBV6-5 | TGTGCCAGCAGTTACTCGTTCGGGGAACCAGATACGCAGTATTTT | CASSYSFGEPDTQYF
- | few | TRBJ2-1 | TRBV12-3/TRBV12-4 | TGTGCCAGCAGTCCCACGGGTTTTCCAAACAATGAGCAGTTCTTC | CASSPTGFPNNEQFF
- | - | TRBJ1-2 | TRBV10-2 | TGCGCCAGCAGTGAGTCCCAGGCGGTCTATGGCTACACCTTC | CASSESQAVYGYTF
- | few | TRBJ2-7 | TRBV7-9 | TGTGCCAGCAGCATCCAGGGATTTTCCTACGAGCAGTACTTC | CASSIQGFSYEQYF
- | many | TRBJ2-7 | TRBV18 | TGTGCCAGCTCACCTGGGACGGCTTCCTACGAGCAGTACTTC | CASSPGTASYEQYF
TRBD1 | few | TRBJ2-7 | TRBV10-3 | TGTGCCATCAGCCAAGACAGGGGGTCGCCCTACGAGCAGTACTTC | CAISQDRGSPYEQYF
- | many | TRBJ1-5 | TRBV5-6 | TGTGCCAGCAGCTCGTCTACCAGCAATCAGCCCCAGCATTTT | CASSSSTSNQPQHF
- | - | TRBJ2-7 | TRBV12-3/TRBV12-4 | TGTGCCAGCAGTCTAATCCGGGCCCCAGGGGCCAGCGAGCAGTACTTC | CASSLIRAPGASEQYF
- | few | TRBJ2-3 | TRBV28 | TGTGCCAGCAGTTTAATCCGAACAAGCCCTAGCACAGATACGCAGTATTTT | CASSLIRTSPSTDTQYF
TRBD2 | - | TRBJ2-7 | TRBV5-5 | TGTGCCAGCAGCTTGCGCGGGAGCTTACAATCCGAGCAGTACTTC | CASSLRGSLQSEQYF
- | - | TRBJ2-3 | TRBV6-2/TRBV6-3 | TGTGCCAGCAGTTACCAAACTCGGGATACGCAGTATTTT | CASSYQTRDTQYF
TRBD2 | few | TRBJ2-3 | TRBV7-2 | TGTGCCAGCAGCTTCGGCGGGGGGGCGAGGGATACGCAGTATTTT | CASSFGGGARDTQYF
- | - | TRBJ2-5 | TRBV6-1 | TGTGCCAGCAGGGAACAGGGGGGGTCCCAAGAGACCCAGTACTTC | CASREQGGSQETQYF
- | - | TRBJ2-3 | TRBV6-1 | TGTGCCAGCAGTGAAGGGGGGGGCAGGGCAGATACGCAGTATTTT | CASSEGGGRADTQYF
- | few | TRBJ2-1 | TRBV5-1 | TGCGCCAGCAGCAAAATCGCTGTGGCAGAAAACAATGAGCAGTTCTTC | CASSKIAVAENNEQFF
- | few | TRBJ2-3 | TRBV20-1 | TGCAGTGCTTGGGGGGGACGACAGGTTAGCACAGATACGCAGTATTTT | CSAWGGRQVSTDTQYF
TRBD2 | few | TRBJ2-5 | TRBV20-1 | TGCAGTGCAGCCCTAGCGGGGTTCCAAGAGACCCAGTACTTC | CSAALAGFQETQYF
- | - | TRBJ2-3 | TRBV4-2 | TGTGCCAGCAGCTCCAGTCCCGGACATCATTATACAGATACGCAGTATTTT | CASSSSPGHHYTDTQYF
- | - | TRBJ2-7 | TRBV5-6 | TGTGCCAGCAGCCGATTTACCGGGGAGACCTACGAGCAGTACTTC | CASSRFTGETYEQYF
TRBD1 | - | TRBJ1-2 | TRBV20-1 | TGCAGTGCTAGAGGCTCGACAGGGGGCCGGGGCTACACCTTC | CSARGSTGGRGYTF